The rows below give T cell receptor beta chains drawn from one sample of a study of graft-versus-host responses after intestinal transplantation. No antigen is known for these receptors. TCRdb keeps only in-frame clones here, not all; method: immunoSEQ multiplex PCR. The top ten clones hold approximately 0.5% of a sample with 90,000 to 100,000 clones, roughly 90% of them seen once. Specimen: unstimulated CD8+ T cells sorted from spleen or lymph node cells, collected before intestinal transplant. The receptors come from a human donor who received an intestinal transplant. CDR3s include the opening cysteine and the closing phenylalanine or tryptophan. D genes are given only for firm matches. Not all rows give a size; the values are once, few, many and, for expanded clones, a class.

.,16,TRBD1,TRBV7-3,TRBJ2-6,CASSRDRGTGANVLTF,TGTGCCAGCAGCCGGGACAGGGGGACTGGGGCCAACGTCCTGACTTTC
once,16,TRBD1,TRBV19,TRBJ1-2,CASSLSGDRESYGYTF,TGTGCCAGTAGTCTGTCCGGGGACAGGGAGAGCTATGGCTACACCTTC
.,13,.,TRBV2,TRBJ1-6,CASLSGGNSPLHF,TGTGCCAGCTTAAGCGGGGGTAATTCACCCCTCCACTTT
once,14,TRBD1,TRBV11-2,TRBJ1-1,CASSLGTGLGEAFF,TGTGCCAGCAGCTTAGGGACAGGGCTGGGAGAGGCTTTCTTT
.,15,.,TRBV19,TRBJ2-3,CASSSPTGSTDTQYF,TGTGCCAGTAGTAGCCCCACGGGTAGCACAGATACGCAGTATTTT
.,17,.,TRBV19,TRBJ1-4,CASRSLGRSGNNEKLFF,TGTGCCAGTAGGAGCCTCGGGCGAAGCGGAAATAATGAAAAACTGTTTTTT
.,15,.,TRBV19,TRBJ2-2,CASSIGGHFTGELFF,TGTGCCAGTAGTATAGGAGGACACTTCACCGGGGAGCTGTTTTTT
.,16,TRBD1,TRBV14,TRBJ2-7,CASSPTGGQVGYEQYF,TGTGCCAGCAGCCCTACTGGGGGACAGGTGGGATACGAGCAGTACTTC
.,15,.,TRBV7-9,TRBJ1-5,CASSLGGDSNQPQHF,TGTGCCAGCAGTTTAGGGGGGGATAGCAATCAGCCCCAGCATTTT
.,15,.,TRBV14,TRBJ2-1,CASSPDYSSYNEQFF,TGTGCCAGCAGCCCTGACTATTCTTCCTACAATGAGCAGTTCTTC
.,15,.,TRBV9,TRBJ1-2,CASSASRVANYGYTF,TGTGCCAGCAGCGCCTCCAGGGTAGCTAACTATGGCTACACCTTC
.,14,.,TRBV7-8,TRBJ1-5,CASSLWEGVQPQHF,TGTGCCAGCAGCTTATGGGAGGGGGTTCAGCCCCAGCATTTT
.,16,TRBD1,TRBV7-8,TRBJ2-7,CASSFDRDRGTYEQYF,TGTGCCAGCAGCTTTGACCGGGACAGGGGCACCTACGAGCAGTACTTC
.,15,TRBD2,TRBV4-3,TRBJ2-7,CASSQLAGASYEQYF,TGCGCCAGCAGCCAGCTAGCGGGGGCCTCCTACGAGCAGTACTTC
.,13,.,TRBV4-1,TRBJ2-3,CASSPRGSDTQYF,TGCGCCAGCAGCCCTCGGGGGTCAGATACGCAGTATTTT